Listed below are T cell receptor beta chains from one sample, sequenced in a study of TIL therapy for anti-PD-1-resistant metastatic lung cancer. The data were produced by immunoSEQ multiplex PCR, yet TCRdb's version contains in-frame clones alone and is incomplete. The sample has under 70,000 clones; around 70% are singletons. Sequenced here: blood, sampled at baseline. The receptors derive from a person aged 30 to 80 with non-small cell lung cancer. CDR3s include the opening cysteine and the closing phenylalanine or tryptophan. D genes are given only for firm matches. Some rows have no size entry. The others give once, few or many, or a class for an expanded clone.

j_call	v_call	cdr3_length	d_call	clone_size	cdr3_nt	cdr3_aa
TRBJ1-2	TRBV4-3	16	.	once	TGCGCCAGCAGCCAAGACGGGGCGGGGGGGAAATATGGCTACACCTTC	CASSQDGAGGKYGYTF
TRBJ1-1	TRBV19	15	TRBD1	.	TGTGCCAGTAGCCTCAACAGGGGTAGCGGCACTGAAGCTTTCTTT	CASSLNRGSGTEAFF
TRBJ2-7	TRBV6-5	15	TRBD2	.	TGTGCCAGCAGTACGCGGACTAGCGGGGGGGCCGAGCAGTACTTC	CASSTRTSGGAEQYF
TRBJ1-4	TRBV27	13	.	.	TGTGCCAGCAGTTTACGAGATAATGAAAAACTGTTTTTT	CASSLRDNEKLFF
TRBJ2-7	TRBV10-3	14	.	few	TGTGCCATCGGTCCCCAGGGGAGCTCCTACGAGCAGTACTTC	CAIGPQGSSYEQYF
TRBJ1-2	TRBV15	14	TRBD1	.	TGTGCCACCAGCACAGGACAGGGGGCGATTGGCTACACCTTC	CATSTGQGAIGYTF
TRBJ2-7	TRBV7-9	17	TRBD2	.	TGTGCCAGCAGCCCCGGCGGGGGAACTAGCGGGAGGAACGAGCAGTACTTC	CASSPGGGTSGRNEQYF
TRBJ2-1	TRBV5-1	13	.	few	TGCGCCAGCAGCTTTGTCCTGATGCGCGAGCAGTTCTTC	CASSFVLMREQFF
TRBJ1-1	TRBV18	14	.	.	TGTGCCAGCTCACCCACAGACGAAGGCACTGAAGCTTTCTTT	CASSPTDEGTEAFF
TRBJ2-5	TRBV7-2	16	TRBD2	.	TGTGCCAGCAGCTTAGCAGCGGCTAGCGGGAGTAGGGCCCAGTACTTC	CASSLAAASGSRAQYF
TRBJ2-1	TRBV7-9	15	TRBD2	.	TGTGCCAGCAGCCCACGCGCGGGGGGAGCGGGTGAGCAGTTCTTC	CASSPRAGGAGEQFF
TRBJ2-7	TRBV6-5	15	TRBD1	.	TGTGCCAGCAGTTCCCCGGACAGGGCTTCCTACGAGCAGTACTTC	CASSSPDRASYEQYF
TRBJ1-4	TRBV11-2	14	.	.	TGTGCCAGCAGCTTAGTCCGGGGCGTTGAAAAACTGTTTTTT	CASSLVRGVEKLFF
TRBJ2-5	TRBV5-6	12	.	once	TGTGCCAGCAGCACAGATAAAGAGACCCAGTACTTC	CASSTDKETQYF
TRBJ2-7	TRBV10-2	13	.	.	TGCGCCAGCAGTGACCGGAACTCCTACGAGCAGTACTTC	CASSDRNSYEQYF
TRBJ2-1	TRBV14	14	.	.	TGTGCCAGCAGCCCCTCCTCAGTCTACAATGAGCAGTTCTTC	CASSPSSVYNEQFF
TRBJ2-1	TRBV27	16	TRBD2	.	TGTGCCACTGCGGACATCGGGACTAGCTCCTACAATGAGCAGTTCTTC	CATADIGTSSYNEQFF
TRBJ2-2	TRBV9	15	.	.	TGTGCCAGCAGCGTGGGACCCTCGAACACCGGGGAGCTGTTTTTT	CASSVGPSNTGELFF
TRBJ2-2	TRBV4-3	18	.	.	TGCGCCAGCAGCCAAGATAAGGTGGGGAGTCAAGACACCGGGGAGCTGTTTTTT	CASSQDKVGSQDTGELFF
TRBJ2-5	TRBV7-2	12	.	few	TGTGCCAGCAGCTTAGGGGAGGAGACCCAGTACTTC	CASSLGEETQYF
TRBJ1-3	TRBV15	17	TRBD1	.	TGTGCCACCAGCAGGCGGCTATACGGGACAGAAGGAAACACCATATATTTT	CATSRRLYGTEGNTIYF
TRBJ1-6	TRBV19	17	.	.	TGTGCCAGTAGTATATTAGGGCAGAGAGACTTTGGATCACCCCTCCACTTT	CASSILGQRDFGSPLHF
TRBJ2-5	TRBV29-1	14	TRBD2	.	TGCAGCGTTGAGCTAGCGGGAGTAGGGGGGACCCAGTACTTC	CSVELAGVGGTQYF
TRBJ2-1	TRBV6-1	15	TRBD2	.	TGTGCCAGCAGTGATCTTGAAGCGGGGAGGAGTGAGCAGTTCTTC	CASSDLEAGRSEQFF